This TCR beta chain comes out of a study of sequential checkpoint blockade in melanoma. Study background: Randomization was 1:1 between first-line nivolumab→ipilimumab and ipilimumab→nivolumab. Each arm's sequence ended with maintenance nivolumab.

The method was immunoSEQ multiplex PCR; TCRdb's version includes in-frame clones alone and lacks a portion of them. The sample carries some 13,000 clones, over 60% recorded once. Treatment specified: randomized to nivolumab then ipilimumab (arm A) or the reverse (arm B). Live CD3+CD8+ CD19− CD56− cells were sorted from PBMCs. Losses at the gene ends were 4 bases for V and 0 bases for J; bases not matched to a gene: 9. The CDR3 is made up of 17 amino acids. Looked up from germline, CDR1 is MNHEY and CDR2 is SMNVEV (reference sequence). This material consisted of CD8+ T cells sorted from blood (inferred from file names), taken from a patient given nivolumab and ipilimumab in sequence. This receptor was identified in a human donor with melanoma. The chain is built from TRBV27 and TRBJ2-1, with TRBD2 matching 7 bases. The CDR3 region is CASSSNRGSSSYNEQFF. In DNA form, the CDR3 reads TGTGCCAGCAGTTCCAACCGCGGGAGCAGCTCCTACAATGAGCAGTTCTTC.